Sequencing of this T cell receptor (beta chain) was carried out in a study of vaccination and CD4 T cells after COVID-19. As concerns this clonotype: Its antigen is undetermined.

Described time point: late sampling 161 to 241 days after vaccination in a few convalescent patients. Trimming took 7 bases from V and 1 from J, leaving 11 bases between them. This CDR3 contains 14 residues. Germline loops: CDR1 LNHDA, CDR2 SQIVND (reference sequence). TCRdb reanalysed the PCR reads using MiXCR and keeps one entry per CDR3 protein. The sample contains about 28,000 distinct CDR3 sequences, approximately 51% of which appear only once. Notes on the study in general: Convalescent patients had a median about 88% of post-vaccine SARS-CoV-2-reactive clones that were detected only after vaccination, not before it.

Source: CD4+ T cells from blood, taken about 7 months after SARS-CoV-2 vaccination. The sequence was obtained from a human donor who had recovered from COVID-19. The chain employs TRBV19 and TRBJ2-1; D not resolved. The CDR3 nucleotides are TGTGCCAGTATGGAGAGACTGTCCTACAATGAGCAGTTCTTC. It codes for CASMERLSYNEQFF.